This T cell receptor beta chain was recovered during a study of glioma-infiltrating T cells. The table lists this clonotype with many counts. At one end the junction does not follow the germline gene, possibly because of a read error. Using RNA template, CDR3s of TCR alpha and beta were amplified with iRepertoire arm-PCR. TCRdb ran MiXCR on the multiplex PCR reads and lists one entry per CDR3 protein. The sample shows 100,000 to 150,000 distinct CDR3 sequences, approximately 26% of them seen only once. The CDR3 is made up of 12 amino acids. Per germline, CDR1 LNHNV and CDR2 YYDKDF (reference sequence).

The chain links TRBV15 to TRBJ1-2; D remains ambiguous. This sequence originates from a human donor with low-grade glioma or glioblastoma, undergoing nonglioma brain surgery, or in good health (not recorded which). The sequencing input was glioma tissue, nonneoplastic brain tissue, or PBMCs (not recorded which). CDR3 DNA sequence: TGTGCCACCAGCAGAGACAGGTTTGGCAACACCTTC. Translated: CATSRDRFGNTF.